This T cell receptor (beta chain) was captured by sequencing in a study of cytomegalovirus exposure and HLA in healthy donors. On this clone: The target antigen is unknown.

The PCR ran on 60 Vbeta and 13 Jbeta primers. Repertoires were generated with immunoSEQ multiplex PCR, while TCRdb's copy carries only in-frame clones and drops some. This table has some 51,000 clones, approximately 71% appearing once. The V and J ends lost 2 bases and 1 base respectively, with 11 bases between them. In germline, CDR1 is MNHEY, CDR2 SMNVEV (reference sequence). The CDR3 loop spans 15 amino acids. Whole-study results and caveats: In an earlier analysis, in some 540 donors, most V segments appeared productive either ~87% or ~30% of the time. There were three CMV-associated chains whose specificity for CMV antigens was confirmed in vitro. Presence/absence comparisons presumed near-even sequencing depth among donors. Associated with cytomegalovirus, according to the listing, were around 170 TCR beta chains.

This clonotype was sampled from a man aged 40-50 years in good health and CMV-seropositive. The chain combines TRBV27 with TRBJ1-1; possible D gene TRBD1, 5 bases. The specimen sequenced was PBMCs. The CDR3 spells CASSLGAARNTEAFF. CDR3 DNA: TGTGCCAGCAGTTTAGGGGCGGCTCGGAACACTGAAGCTTTCTTT.